The rows below give T cell receptor beta chains drawn from one sample of a study of blood T cell repertoires in COVID-19. Sequencing was performed with immunoSEQ multiplex PCR; in TCRdb, only in-frame clones are kept and a portion is missing. The sample contains around 180,000 clones, more than 75% of which appear only once. Sequencing input: peripheral blood. All receptors come from a human donor in a cohort sampled during active COVID-19. Each CDR3 is given with its conserved first and last residue. D genes are given only for firm matches. Expanded clones are given a class, and other clones once, few, many or no size at all.

D gene: .
clone size: .
V gene: TRBV19
J gene: TRBJ2-5
CDR3 protein: CASSMLGGETQYF
CDR3 DNA: TGTGCCAGTAGTATGTTAGGCGGGGAGACCCAGTACTTC

D gene: TRBD1
clone size: .
V gene: TRBV6-2/TRBV6-3
J gene: TRBJ2-7
CDR3 protein: CASSKQRQGRSYEQYF
CDR3 DNA: TGTGCCAGCAGTAAACAACGACAGGGTCGTTCCTACGAGCAGTACTTC

D gene: TRBD1
clone size: .
V gene: TRBV2
J gene: TRBJ1-2
CDR3 protein: CASRTGTDYGYTF
CDR3 DNA: TGTGCCAGCAGAACCGGGACAGACTATGGCTACACCTTC

D gene: TRBD2
clone size: .
V gene: TRBV9
J gene: TRBJ2-1
CDR3 protein: CASSGRGGTYNEQFF
CDR3 DNA: TGTGCCAGCAGCGGACGCGGGGGAACCTACAATGAGCAGTTCTTC

D gene: TRBD1
clone size: .
V gene: TRBV2
J gene: TRBJ1-4
CDR3 protein: CASRADRAPNEKLFF
CDR3 DNA: TGTGCCAGCAGGGCGGACAGGGCGCCTAATGAAAAACTGTTTTTT

D gene: .
clone size: .
V gene: TRBV27
J gene: TRBJ1-2
CDR3 protein: CASSLKQGPLNYGYTF
CDR3 DNA: TGTGCCAGCAGTTTAAAACAGGGTCCCCTCAACTATGGCTACACCTTC

D gene: .
clone size: .
V gene: TRBV3-1/TRBV3-2
J gene: TRBJ2-7
CDR3 protein: CASSHLLGARMDEQYF
CDR3 DNA: TGTGCCAGCAGTCACCTATTGGGGGCCCGTATGGACGAGCAGTACTTC

D gene: .
clone size: few
V gene: TRBV10-3
J gene: TRBJ2-7
CDR3 protein: CAISEGVVYEQYF
CDR3 DNA: TGTGCCATCAGTGAAGGGGTTGTCTACGAGCAGTACTTC

D gene: .
clone size: .
V gene: TRBV3-1/TRBV3-2
J gene: TRBJ1-2
CDR3 protein: CASSQGQVTNYGYTF
CDR3 DNA: TGTGCCAGCAGCCAAGGACAGGTCACTAACTATGGCTACACCTTC

D gene: TRBD2
clone size: .
V gene: TRBV3-1/TRBV3-2
J gene: TRBJ2-2
CDR3 protein: CARDRRGDLGGELFF
CDR3 DNA: TGTGCCAGAGATCGCCGGGGGGACTTGGGCGGGGAGCTGTTTTTT

D gene: .
clone size: .
V gene: TRBV21-1
J gene: TRBJ1-2
CDR3 protein: CASSQSSGDRAHGYTF
CDR3 DNA: TGTGCCAGCAGCCAAAGCTCTGGGGACAGGGCCCATGGCTACACCTTC

D gene: TRBD1
clone size: .
V gene: TRBV9
J gene: TRBJ2-2
CDR3 protein: CASSPLGGRTGELFF
CDR3 DNA: TGTGCCAGCAGCCCCCTAGGGGGCCGGACCGGGGAGCTGTTTTTT

D gene: .
clone size: .
V gene: TRBV15
J gene: TRBJ1-5
CDR3 protein: CATSRDRGSQPQHF
CDR3 DNA: TGTGCCACCAGCAGAGACAGGGGATCTCAGCCCCAGCATTTT

D gene: .
clone size: many
V gene: TRBV2
J gene: TRBJ1-1
CDR3 protein: CASRRQRTATEAFF
CDR3 DNA: TGTGCCAGCAGGCGGCAGCGGACAGCGACTGAAGCTTTCTTT

D gene: .
clone size: .
V gene: TRBV7-2
J gene: TRBJ1-3
CDR3 protein: CASTLLSPGTGAGNTIYF
CDR3 DNA: TGTGCCAGCACCCTCCTAAGCCCAGGGACTGGGGCTGGAAACACCATATATTTT

D gene: TRBD1
clone size: once
V gene: TRBV6-5
J gene: TRBJ2-7
CDR3 protein: CASSSDRGYSYEQYF
CDR3 DNA: TGTGCCAGCAGCTCGGACAGGGGGTACTCCTACGAGCAGTACTTC

D gene: .
clone size: .
V gene: TRBV6-5
J gene: TRBJ1-1
CDR3 protein: CASRISGTEAFF
CDR3 DNA: TGTGCCAGCAGGATATCGGGCACTGAAGCTTTCTTT

D gene: TRBD1
clone size: .
V gene: TRBV5-1
J gene: TRBJ2-7
CDR3 protein: CASSFGDRDSYEQYF
CDR3 DNA: TGCGCCAGCAGCTTCGGGGACAGGGACTCCTACGAGCAGTACTTC

D gene: TRBD1
clone size: .
V gene: TRBV2
J gene: TRBJ1-1
CDR3 protein: CASSGRGLEAFF
CDR3 DNA: TGTGCCAGCAGTGGGAGGGGGCTTGAAGCTTTCTTT

D gene: TRBD1
clone size: .
V gene: TRBV19
J gene: TRBJ2-6
CDR3 protein: CASSPQTGRGANVLTF
CDR3 DNA: TGTGCCAGTAGTCCACAGACAGGGAGAGGGGCCAACGTCCTGACTTTC

D gene: .
clone size: .
V gene: TRBV9
J gene: TRBJ2-6
CDR3 protein: CASNPGGGSSGANVLTF
CDR3 DNA: TGTGCCAGCAACCCCGGTGGGGGGAGCTCTGGGGCCAACGTCCTGACTTTC

D gene: .
clone size: .
V gene: TRBV5-8
J gene: TRBJ1-1
CDR3 protein: CASSQPTRSSTEAFF
CDR3 DNA: TGTGCCAGCAGCCAACCGACGCGGTCGAGCACTGAAGCTTTCTTT